Listed below are T cell receptor beta chains from one sample, sequenced in a study of blood T cell repertoires in COVID-19. Repertoires were generated with immunoSEQ multiplex PCR, while TCRdb's copy carries only in-frame clones and drops some. The data hold about 110,000 clones, with 71% observed a single time. The sample comprised peripheral blood. The receptors were gathered from a woman between 40 and 55 years old with acute or convalescent COVID-19. Both conserved end residues are trimmed from each CDR3. The D gene is left open where the match is weak.

d_call j_call cdr3_length v_call cdr3_aa
- TRBJ1-6 11 TRBV2 ASSSRGNSPLH
- TRBJ2-1 13 TRBV5-1 ASSSLPGTYNEQF
- TRBJ1-5 16 TRBV19 ASSMILGGARAVWPQH
TRBD1 TRBJ2-7 13 TRBV24-1 ATSGPETGTYEQY
- TRBJ1-4 12 TRBV28 ASSPSWGGEKLF
- TRBJ2-7 12 TRBV4-3 ASSPRQSSYEQY
- TRBJ1-1 10 TRBV18 ASSPLVTEAF
- TRBJ2-7 11 TRBV4-1 ASSQDGPYEQY
- TRBJ1-2 11 TRBV6-5 ASSYSEGNGYT
- TRBJ1-2 12 TRBV3-1/TRBV3-2 ASSQPGVIYGYT
- TRBJ1-3 13 TRBV10-2 ASSDHSISGNTIY
- TRBJ1-2 11 TRBV19 ASSEQGARGYT
TRBD1 TRBJ2-3 12 TRBV7-3 ASSLRTGADTQY
TRBD1 TRBJ2-5 14 TRBV7-8 ASSRYDRDKKETQY
TRBD2 TRBJ2-2 14 TRBV5-1 ASSLAGAANTGELF
TRBD1 TRBJ1-6 14 TRBV27 ASSTRDREWASPPH
- TRBJ2-1 12 TRBV24-1 ATSDLLSLDEQF
- TRBJ2-1 12 TRBV5-1 ASSLVSEVNEQF
- TRBJ2-3 13 TRBV5-1 ASSLVSGGTDTQY
- TRBJ2-5 13 TRBV6-5 ASSYEEGLSGTQY
TRBD1 TRBJ2-7 12 TRBV5-1 ASSSGTGDGEQY
TRBD1 TRBJ1-2 13 TRBV5-4 ASSFGTGGDYGYT
- TRBJ1-1 12 TRBV7-9 ASSLPLSTDRAF
- TRBJ2-2 15 TRBV7-2 ASTVPGHDANTGELF
- TRBJ1-4 11 TRBV10-3 AAKSVTNEKLF
TRBD1 TRBJ1-4 13 TRBV6-5 ASSKTGDEYEKLF
- TRBJ2-1 15 TRBV2 ASSGGGRGLSYNEQF
- TRBJ1-1 10 TRBV30 AWREQGKVAF
TRBD2 TRBJ2-5 13 TRBV24-1 ATSASGGNQETQY
- TRBJ2-1 13 TRBV28 ASSPIGSAYNEQF
- TRBJ1-5 10 TRBV3-1/TRBV3-2 ASSQGQQPQH
- TRBJ2-2 12 TRBV7-2 AGRTDRNTGELF
- TRBJ1-4 12 TRBV5-1 ASSFGESGGKLF
TRBD2 TRBJ2-7 12 TRBV7-6 ASSLGRGRDEQY
- TRBJ1-1 12 TRBV5-1 ASSLGGDSTEAF
- TRBJ1-3 12 TRBV7-2 ASSRDTFGNTIY
- TRBJ2-7 13 TRBV6-5 ASSTLAADTYEQY